Given below is one T cell receptor beta chain in context. Its antigen is currently not known. Qualities for individual bases were not recorded, and no much larger clone is one base off. The data stem from a study of cytomegalovirus exposure and HLA in healthy donors (dated by TCRdb to about 2017). The study in broad terms: In an earlier analysis of some 550 of the donors, around 290 Gb of sequence data and approximately 100 million unique TCR beta sequences from about 179 million T cells were reported. Approximately 310 gigabases of sequencing data and 70 million to 95 million unique TCR sequences made up an early release that covered under 750 HLA-typed donors. Of the roughly 400 genotyped donors, approximately 82% fell in the genetic ancestry cluster associated with self-reported Caucasian donors. The study aimed to test whether cataloging public T cell receptors could reveal signatures of past pathogen exposure. The study used immunosequencing to profile the T cell repertoires of hundreds of subjects and linked those repertoires to cytomegalovirus serostatus. A separate validation cohort of more than 100 different subjects was used in addition to the roughly 720-subject first cohort. High-throughput TCR immunosequencing, statistical association of individual TCRs with disease status, and machine learning were combined to predict cytomegalovirus infection status. A later analysis re-examined previously published TCR beta repertoires from around 670 donors and added high-resolution HLA genotyping to investigate patterns of TCR occurrence. Rather than drawing on any new phenotypic data, the later analysis identified candidate immune exposures from TCR beta sequences and the way those sequences occurred across donors. An earlier analysis of around 580 of the donors used high-throughput TCR beta sequencing to judge whether each TCR beta V gene segment behaved as functional or pseudogenic. Donor age, sex, ethnicity and CMV serostatus were collected together with the repertoire data. A later genetic analysis used genome-wide SNP genotypes for about three fifths of the 666 donors, treating that subset as a discovery cohort. Every repertoire in the discovery cohort had been generated on one and the same sequencing platform. HLA typing included class I and class II loci at four-digit resolution. The number of donors typed differed by locus, with 629-630 for A, B, C, DRB1 and DQB1, roughly 520 for DQA1, some 570 for DPA1, and over 400 for DPB1. Five DR-DQ haplotypes were handled as single units for association and clustering because linkage in the cohort was strong. Among about 370 genotyped donors of the cohort, an average of around 250,000 unique TCR beta nucleotide sequences was sequenced per donor, of which 15% to 20% were non-productive. Paper-wide results and their limitations: According to a later analysis, parvovirus B19, influenza, CMV and Epstein-Barr virus appeared linked to several top co-occurrence clusters. An association between a missense DCLRE1C variant and V-gene and J-gene trimming of TCR beta chains was found in a later genetic analysis and replicated in an independent cohort. The classifier was reported to diagnose cytomegalovirus status with high specificity and sensitivity in both the original and validation cohorts. According to a later genetic analysis, donors in an Asian-associated ancestry cluster had fewer N-insertions in productive TCRs than the approximately 650-donor mean. According to a later analysis, TCR association rates differed among HLA loci, with DRB1 alleles showing the most associated TCRs and HLA-C alleles showing the fewest. Strong co-occurrence of HLA alleles, especially DR and DQ, made assigning TCR associations to individual alleles difficult. The 87-base-pair reads could not distinguish some IMGT-functional V segments, including TRBV6-2 and TRBV6-3, so those segments were excluded. Because counts were too low, under 20 rarely observed V segments, including chromosome 9 orphons, were left out of the earlier analysis of roughly 600 of the donors. Linkage disequilibrium might explain the correlated functional status among segregating V segments, but an unknown experimental factor could not be ruled out. A further reported finding was that TCR beta sequences accurately predicted the HLA-A and HLA-B alleles for most subjects in the first cohort. A later analysis found that most CMV-associated TCR beta chains appeared HLA-restricted, with HLA associations seemingly driven largely by CMV exposure. Presence/absence analyses assumed roughly uniform sequencing depth across donors, an assumption that may not hold. An earlier analysis of approximately 540 of the donors showed that most TCR beta V segments appeared in productive rearrangements either about 87% or about 30% of the time, which broadly matched IMGT annotations. HLA typing was unavailable for some donors at each locus, so association tests used only the typed subset. In this cohort, only TCR beta chains were sequenced, and detectable features were limited by the absence of alpha or paired-chain data. A total of fewer than 200 TCR beta chains were listed by the study as associated with cytomegalovirus. In vitro tests confirmed that a few of the cytomegalovirus-associated TCR beta chains recognize cytomegalovirus antigens. Specific HLA alleles were associated with over 15,000 TCR beta sequences at a false discovery rate of 0.05 in a later analysis. Compared with equally common non-associated chains, HLA-associated TCR beta chains in a later analysis were more clonally expanded and had lower generation probabilities. While some public TCRs were present in many individuals, most TCR sequences turned up only very rarely across donors. Immune exposure information for the cohort was limited to CMV serostatus. The authors suggested that the approach could potentially be generalized to other disease states and immunological phenotypes. A group of highly shared sequence variants was considered likely to be a technical artifact of the sequencing pipeline.

Library generation was performed with the immunoSEQ multiplex PCR assay. A mixture of 60 forward primers for TCR Vbeta segments and 13 reverse primers for TCR Jbeta segments was used in the multiplex PCR. Amplification of the CDR3 region of rearranged TCR beta genes was performed with a multiplex PCR assay on genomic DNA. The amplified TCR beta libraries were sequenced on the Illumina HiSeq System as 87-base-pair reads. In the source study's methods: A later analysis tallied 70 million to 100 million unique TCR beta chains across the 700 or so repertoires, and some 10 million of those chains were shared by two or more donors. Raw reads were error-corrected and collapsed into unique sequences by a nearest-neighbor algorithm in which closely related sequences were merged to remove PCR and sequencing errors. CDR3 sequences were aligned to IMGT reference sequences to assign V, D and J gene segments. For a sequence to be retained, at least a six-nucleotide match to both a V gene segment and a J gene segment was required. A rearrangement was called productive if the CDR3 had no stop codons and remained in frame with V and J, and every other rearrangement was called non-productive. CDR3 was defined according to IMGT convention as the region running from the second conserved V-encoded cysteine to the conserved J-encoded phenylalanine. Sequences without an unambiguous match to a single V gene segment were excluded from the earlier analysis of over 500 of the donors. In an earlier analysis of 587 of the donors, V segments were called functional above 56.7% productive rearrangements and were called segregating when the between-donor standard deviation exceeded 5%. A statistical classification framework was built for diagnosing cytomegalovirus status from the catalog of TCR beta chain sequences. V and J gene assignment, in a later analysis, came from comparing TCR nucleotide sequences with IMGT/GENE-DB human TR gene sequences. In a later analysis, CDR3 sequences and most-parsimonious VDJ recombination scenarios were assigned using the TCRdist pipeline. In a later analysis, each TCR beta chain was defined by its CDR3 amino acid sequence together with its V-gene family, and reads lacking a unique V-gene family were excluded. As a way to deal with suspected cross-contamination and a sequencing artifact, a later analysis dropped over 550 nucleotide sequences that were highly shared and had low generation probability. For each public chain, a later analysis derived a clonal expansion index from normalized ranks of inferred template counts within each repertoire. Generation probabilities in a later analysis came from a VDJ recombination model fitted to out-of-frame rearrangements, and those results were checked against IGoR. In a later analysis, hypergeometric tests were used to score TCR-TCR, TCR-HLA and TCR-CMV co-occurrence, with a repertoire-size bias correction applied to TCR pairs. A later analysis estimated false discovery rates by permuting HLA or CMV assignments 20 times. In a later analysis, co-occurring TCRs were grouped using DBSCAN, with TCRdist sequence similarity added in when clustering inside HLA-allele-positive subsets. Repertoires with fewer than 30,000 or more than 120,000 public chains were left out of co-occurrence clustering, as were about five repertoires with anomalous nucleotide sharing. The source is immuneACCESS, and TCRdb retained only in-frame sequences with V and J called. Part of the clones is not carried over; for the studies checked, unresolved V genes explain less than half of this, and the remainder is unexplained. Clone size and V and J calls were adopted from that table, with D and trimming inferred from the DNA. The sample data list under 200,000 clones, and roughly 79% of these were observed just once. Together, the top ten hold approximately 1.3% of the sample.

The cohort comprised some 730 healthy bone marrow donors. At the time of sampling, every cohort member was nominally healthy, though immune exposures that went unrecorded were likely present. The donor was CMV seronegative and belonged to the group of more than 300 seronegative cohort members. A peripheral blood sample was collected from each donor, and TCR beta sequencing was performed on peripheral blood mononuclear cells. Genomic DNA was extracted from the blood cell samples with the Qiagen DNeasy Blood Extraction Kit. V is shortened by 5 bases, J by 2 bases, and the region joining them spans 9 bases. Reading the germline V gene gives CDR1 MNHNS and CDR2 SASEGT. From the cysteine up to the phenylalanine, the CDR3 has a length of 13 residues. Only the CDR3 DNA is retained, 39 bases long and in frame from the first base.

Specimen: PBMCs. This receptor was obtained from a man aged 30 to 39 in good health and CMV-seronegative. Recombination joined TRBV6-1 with TRBJ1-2; possibly the D gene is TRBD1, per 5 matching bases. The DNA reads TGTGCCAGCAGTCGACGGGGGAACTATGGCTACACCTTC. It specifies CASSRRGNYGYTF.